Following are 31 T cell receptor beta chains from one sample sequenced in a study of T cells in Graves' hyperthyroidism and ophthalmopathy. RNA transcripts provided the source from which TCR beta CDR3 regions were amplified. Primed by the HTBI set, a first-round RT-PCR was run on the TCR CDR3. TCRdb reanalysed the multiplex PCR reads using MiXCR and keeps one entry per CDR3 protein. The table has approximately 590,000 distinct CDR3 sequences, less than 20% seen once. The sample consisted of blood. The receptor source for this set is a woman in her 30s with Graves' hyperthyroidism.

This clonotype appeared a few times. A junction boundary mismatches the germline segment, possibly from a read error. The gene calls are TRBV5-5 and TRBJ2-1; TRBD2 aligns across 8 bases. The CDR3 extends over 15 amino acids. From germline, CDR1 is SGHKS and CDR2 YYEKEE (reference sequence). The CDR3 loop reads CANSGGGGSGEQQFF. CDR3 DNA: TGTGCCAACAGCGGGGGCGGTGGTAGCGGGGAACAGCAGTTCTTC.

The sample holds many counts of this clonotype. The chain couples TRBV2 to TRBJ2-2; TRBD1 aligns across 7 bases. Germline CDR1 SNHLY, CDR2 FYNNEI. J was trimmed by 3 bases and V by 9 bases; bases with no gene match: 1. This CDR3 has 12 residues. CDR3 sequence reads: CARTGHTGELFF. The CDR3 DNA reads as TGTGCCAGGACAGGGCACACCGGGGAGCTGTTTTTT.

There are many counts of this clonotype. The genes are TRBV28 and TRBJ2-4, with D uncertain. V lost 6 bases and J 5 bases, leaving 14 bases between the germline ends. Germline V gene lookup returns CDR1 MDHEN and CDR2 SYDVKM. The CDR3 sequence is 14 residues long. The CDR3 spells CASSSTGIENIQYF. The CDR3 DNA sequence: TGTGCCAGCAGCTCGACGGGTATCGAAAACATTCAGTACTTC.

The CDR3 region is CARWDRGRNSYEQYF. The CDR3 DNA reads as TGCGCCAGATGGGACAGGGGACGGAACTCCTACGAGCAGTACTTC. J is TRBJ2-7 and V is TRBV10-1, with 10 bases lining up with TRBD1. Germline V gives CDR1 WNHNN, CDR2 SYGVQD (reference sequence). CDR3 length equals 15 residues. V trimming: 9 bases; J trimming: 0 bases; junction bases outside the gene matches: 8.

As concerns this clonotype: This sequence may be a read error, since a much larger clone differs from it by one base. The chain joins TRBV2 to TRBJ1-1; D not resolved. The ends were cut back, 4 bases at V and 0 bases at J, with 15 bases in the middle. The CDR3 extends over 16 amino acids. Germline loops: CDR1 SNHLY, CDR2 FYNNEI. In DNA, the CDR3 is TGTGCCAGCAGTGTTACACTGGATACAATGAACACTGAAGCTTTCTTT. Residues: CASSVTLDTMNTEAFF. Full variable domain (rest looked up from reference TRBV2 and TRBJ1-1): EPEVTQTPSHQVTQMGQEVILRCVPISNHLYFYWYRQILGQKVEFLVSFYNNEISEKSEIFDDQFSVERPDGSNFTLKIRSTKLEDSAMYFCASSVTLDTMNTEAFFGQGTRLTVV.

This clonotype was found many times. The CDR3 here is CAWSVLGGDRGDQYF. CDR3 bases: TGTGCCTGGAGTGTACTGGGAGGGGACAGGGGCGACCAGTACTTC. This chain connects TRBV30 to TRBJ2-5; 10 bases are a match to TRBD1. Germline V gene data show CDR1 as GTSNPN and CDR2 as SVGIG (reference sequence). The CDR3 runs 15 residues. V lost 0 bases and J lost 10; bases outside the gene matches: 11.

The V and J genes are TRBV9 and TRBJ1-1; tentative D call: TRBD1 (5 bases). V gave up 0 bases and J gave up 1 base, with 10 bases separating them. The CDR3 extends over 15 amino acids. The germline V gene encodes CDR1 SGDLS and CDR2 YYNGEE. The CDR3 protein is CASSVAPGQNTEAFF. The CDR3 DNA reads TGTGCCAGCAGCGTAGCACCAGGGCAGAACACTGAAGCTTTCTTT.

This clonotype was observed many times. The J gene is TRBJ1-1, the V gene TRBV7-9; TRBD1 is a possible D gene (6 bases). CDR1 and CDR2 from the germline V gene are SEHNR and FQNEAQ (reference sequence). V lost 5 bases and J 4 bases, leaving 29 bases between the germline ends. CDR3 size: 19 residues. The chain's CDR3 is CASSDLLDSRGALGTEAFF. CDR3 sequence (DNA): TGTGCCAGCAGCGACCTACTGGACAGTCGGGGGGCTTTGGGCACTGAAGCTTTCTTT. Full variable domain (missing parts from reference TRBV7-9 and TRBJ1-1): DTGVSQNPRHKITKRGQNVTFRCDPISEHNRLYWYRQTLGQGPEFLTYFQNEAQLEKSRLLSDRFSAERPKGSFSTLEIQRTEQGDSAMYLCASSDLLDSRGALGTEAFFGQGTRLTVV.

This clonotype was counted between two and nine times. The genes are TRBV9 and TRBJ1-5; no clear D. CDR3 length equals 13 residues. Germline V gene data show CDR1 as SGDLS and CDR2 as YYNGEE. V was trimmed by 2 bases and J by 3 bases, leaving 6 bases between them. The CDR3 reads CASSVLSNQPQHF. The CDR3 DNA is TGTGCCAGCAGCGTTTTGTCCAATCAGCCCCAGCATTTT. The full variable domain, its missing parts supplied by reference TRBV9 and TRBJ1-5, is DSGVTQTPKHLITATGQRVTLRCSPRSGDLSVYWYQQSLDQGLQFLIQYYNGEERAKGNILERFSAQQFPDLHSELNLSSLELGDSALYFCASSVLSNQPQHFGDGTRLSIL.

There are a few counts of this clonotype. J is TRBJ2-1 and V is TRBV11-1; 10 bases agree with TRBD2. CDR1 is SGHAT and CDR2 is FQDESV in the germline V gene (reference sequence). V lost 2 bases, J lost 3 bases, and 7 bases stayed unmatched. This CDR3 spans 17 amino acids. Written as DNA, the CDR3 is TGTGCCAGCAGCTTAAACCCTAGCGGGAGCGGCTACAATGAGCAGTTCTTC. Translation: CASSLNPSGSGYNEQFF.

V usage is TRBV6-5 and J usage is TRBJ1-1; perhaps TRBD1 as D (5 bases). Looked up from germline, CDR1 is MNHEY and CDR2 is SVGAGI. This CDR3 is 13 amino acids long. V was shortened by 6 bases and J by 10 bases, with 18 bases between the two germline ends. The chain's CDR3 is CASSLTEGRTAFF. DNA of the CDR3: TGTGCCAGCAGCTTAACGGAGGGGAGGACAGCTTTCTTT.

This clonotype was seen only a few times. V is TRBV2 and J is TRBJ1-4; 7 bases line up with TRBD1. Per germline, CDR1 SNHLY and CDR2 FYNNEI. The CDR3 sequence is 15 residues long. Losses at the gene ends were 2 bases for V and 7 bases for J; bases not matched to a gene: 7. CDR3 bases: TGTGCCAGCAGTGAACCCGGTGAGGGGGCTGAAAAACTGTTTTTT. Protein product: CASSEPGEGAEKLFF.

V is TRBV6-1 and J is TRBJ2-2; D gene uncertain. CDR1 MNHNS and CDR2 SASEGT come from the germline V gene. CDR3 length equals 12 residues. V lost 4 bases and J 6 bases, leaving 6 bases between the germline ends. In nucleotides, the CDR3 is TGTGCCAGCAGTGTCAATTCCGGGGAGCTGTTTTTT. This translates into CASSVNSGELFF.

This clonotype came up a few times. This chain connects TRBV18 to TRBJ2-5; no clear D. CDR1 and CDR2 from the germline V gene are KGHSH and LQKENI. CDR3 length: 14 residues. V was shortened by 8 bases and J by 2 bases, with 15 bases between the two germline ends. CDR3 bases: TGTGCCAGCAGCGACGTGACTGTACAAGAGACCCAGTACTTC. Protein product: CASSDVTVQETQYF. Full variable domain (rest looked up from reference TRBV18 and TRBJ2-5): NAGVMQNPRHLVRRRGQEARLRCSPMKGHSHVYWYRQLPEEGLKFMVYLQKENIIDESGMPKERFSAEFPKEGPSILRIQQVVRGDSAAYFCASSDVTVQETQYFGPGTRLLVL.

This clonotype was picked up a small number of times. V and J are TRBV20-1 and TRBJ1-1; a possible D gene is TRBD1 (5 bases). The CDR3 has 17 residues. Germline values: CDR1 DFQATT, CDR2 SNEGSKA (reference sequence). V lost 2 bases and J lost 5, with 24 bases in between. The CDR3 spells CSARWGVTGVDGTEAFF. In nucleotides, the CDR3 is TGCAGTGCTAGATGGGGGGTCACGGGTGTGGATGGAACTGAAGCTTTCTTT.

This clonotype was recorded many times. The gene calls are TRBV30 and TRBJ2-5; possible D gene TRBD2, 7 bases. Germline V gives CDR1 GTSNPN, CDR2 SVGIG (reference sequence). Trimming left V 2 bases short and J 5 bases short, with 15 bases between. The CDR3 is 14 amino acids. The CDR3 protein is CAWSTGGGSETQYF. CDR3 nucleotide sequence: TGTGCCTGGAGTACGGGGGGCGGGAGTGAGACCCAGTACTTC.

This clonotype occurred a few times. The rearrangement uses TRBV11-2 and TRBJ1-1, with D perhaps TRBD1 (5 bases). CDR3 size: 15 residues. CDR1 and CDR2 (germline): SGHAT, FQNNGV. The V and J ends lost 1 base and 3 bases respectively, with 12 bases between them. CDR3 protein: CASSLGRSGYTEAFF. DNA of the CDR3: TGTGCCAGCAGCTTAGGGAGATCAGGGTACACTGAAGCTTTCTTT.

The CDR3 nucleotides are TGTGCCAGCACCAAGACAGGGGCGACCCAGTACTTC. This translates into CASTKTGATQYF. The chain is built from TRBV13 and TRBJ2-5; 8 bases map to TRBD1. The CDR3 is 12 amino acids. The V segment lost 7 bases and the J segment 7 bases; nucleotides outside the gene matches: 5. CDR1 and CDR2 from the germline V gene are PRHDT and FYEKMQ (reference sequence).

The genes are TRBV6-1 and TRBJ1-1, with D maybe TRBD1 (6 bases). The V end was cut by 10 bases, the J end by 5 bases, with 17 bases between. The CDR3 consists of 13 residues. The germline gives CDR1 MNHNS, CDR2 SASEGT. CDR3 sequence reads: CATSGGAGTEAFF. In DNA, the CDR3 is TGTGCCACATCGGGGGGGGCGGGAACTGAAGCTTTCTTT.

The chain uses TRBV12-5 and TRBJ2-5; 8 positions agree with TRBD1. The germline V gene has CDR1 LGHNT and CDR2 FRNRAP. This CDR3 region has 17 residues. V lost 4 bases, J lost 5 bases, and 15 bases stayed unmatched. The CDR3 bases are TGTGCTAGTGGTTCCGGAGCCGGGACAGGTCTATATGAGACCCAGTACTTC. It translates to CASGSGAGTGLYETQYF.

In this sample, this clonotype turned up a few times. The chain carries TRBV15 and TRBJ2-3, with D uncertain. The length of the CDR3 is 11 residues. Germline V lookup: CDR1 LNHNV, CDR2 YYDKDF (reference sequence). Trimming pared 5 bases from V and 5 bases from J, leaving 5 bases between. This CDR3 reads CATSQKDTQYF. DNA for the CDR3: TGTGCCACCAGCCAGAAAGATACGCAGTATTTT.

A few counts support this clonotype. The rearrangement uses TRBV10-3 and TRBJ1-1; possible D gene TRBD1, 6 bases. Trimming removed 11 bases at V and 1 base at J, with 8 bases between. CDR3 length equals 11 residues. Germline V gene lookup returns CDR1 ENHRY and CDR2 SYGVKD. The CDR3: CAAQGNTEAFF. In nucleotides, the CDR3 is TGTGCCGCACAGGGGAACACTGAAGCTTTCTTT.

The sample holds a few counts of this clonotype. The chain recombines TRBV20-1 with TRBJ2-1; weak D call: TRBD2 (6 bases). CDR1 and CDR2 from the germline V gene are DFQATT and SNEGSKA (reference sequence). The length of the CDR3 is 13 residues. V was shortened by 3 bases and J by 5 bases, with 11 bases between the two germline ends. CDR3 protein: CSASGSPHNEQFF. As DNA, the CDR3 is TGCAGTGCTAGCGGGAGTCCCCACAATGAGCAGTTCTTC.

This clonotype was counted ten times or more. The chain employs TRBV2 and TRBJ1-1; D possibly corresponds to TRBD1 (6 bases). V lost 2 bases and J 0 bases, leaving 10 bases between the germline ends. Germline V gene lookup returns CDR1 SNHLY and CDR2 FYNNEI. The length of the CDR3 is 15 residues. This chain's CDR3 is CASSETGQMNTEAFF. CDR3 in DNA: TGTGCCAGCAGTGAAACTGGACAGATGAACACTGAAGCTTTCTTT.

At least ten counts were recorded for this clonotype. The chain couples TRBV7-4 to TRBJ1-1; possibly TRBD1 for D (6 bases). Germline V gene data show CDR1 as SGHVT and CDR2 as SQSDAQ. This CDR3 spans 14 amino acids. The V and J ends lost 9 bases and 0 bases respectively, with 14 bases between them. This CDR3 is CARANGDMNTEAFF. The CDR3 DNA sequence: TGTGCCAGAGCAAACGGGGACATGAACACTGAAGCTTTCTTT.

This clonotype was counted at least ten times. V gene TRBV3-1 combines with J gene TRBJ2-7; D is unclear. V gave up 0 bases and J gave up 6 bases, with 9 bases separating them. The CDR3 totals 13 residues. Per germline, CDR1 LGHDT and CDR2 YNNKEL (reference sequence). The CDR3 coding sequence is TGTGCCAGCAGCCAAGATCTCATGGCCGAGCAGTACTTC. This codes for CASSQDLMAEQYF.

In its sample, this clonotype was seen many times. The gene calls are TRBV12-3 or TRBV12-4 and TRBJ2-3, with TRBD1 as a possible D gene (5 bases). V dropped 9 bases and J dropped 0 bases, with 16 bases sitting between them. This CDR3 is 15 amino acids long. The CDR3 spells CASIPGHTSTDTQYF. The CDR3 DNA follows: TGTGCCAGTATACCAGGGCACACTAGCACAGATACGCAGTATTTT.

About this clonotype itself: With a much larger clone just one base away, this may be a read error. The genes are TRBV20-1 and TRBJ2-1, with TRBD1 matching over 7 bases. The CDR3 extends over 13 amino acids. V shed 5 bases and J 10 bases; nucleotides not matched to a gene: 11. CDR1 is DFQATT, CDR2 SNEGSKA, per germline (reference sequence). The CDR3 reads CSAPYQQGNEQFF. Written as DNA, the CDR3 is TGCAGTGCTCCTTACCAACAGGGGAACGAGCAGTTCTTC.

V usage is TRBV6-5 and J usage is TRBJ2-4; 8 bases map to TRBD2. V trimming: 2 bases; J trimming: 3 bases; junction bases outside the gene matches: 9. CDR3 length: 17 residues. Germline V gives CDR1 MNHEY, CDR2 SVGAGI. The CDR3 here is CASSYPVGGADKNIQYF. CDR3 coding DNA: TGTGCCAGCAGTTACCCGGTCGGGGGGGCGGACAAAAACATTCAGTACTTC.

This clonotype was recorded at least ten times. The chain recombines TRBV18 with TRBJ1-4, with TRBD1 matching over 8 bases. From germline, CDR1 is KGHSH and CDR2 LQKENI. The CDR3 loop spans 15 amino acids. V was pared by 4 bases and J by 8 bases, with 9 bases of the junction left unmatched. The CDR3 sequence: CASSHDRGRGEKLFF. The CDR3 DNA reads TGTGCCAGCTCACACGACAGGGGCCGGGGAGAAAAACTGTTTTTT.

Ten or more counts support this clonotype. This chain connects TRBV3-1 to TRBJ1-4; 7 bases align to TRBD1. CDR3 length: 15 amino acids. Germline V lookup: CDR1 LGHDT, CDR2 YNNKEL (reference sequence). J gave up 4 bases and V 5 bases, and 7 bases lay outside the gene matches. CDR3 loop: CASSTPGQLNEKLFF. The DNA for the CDR3 is TGTGCCAGCAGCACTCCGGGACAGCTTAATGAAAAACTGTTTTTT.